The 10 T cell receptor beta chains below were found in one sample sequenced in a study of blood T cell repertoires in COVID-19. TCRdb's copy holds only in-frame clones and misses some; the assay was immunoSEQ multiplex PCR. Seen here are around 130,000 clones, about four fifths observed once, and the top ten hold approximately 4.9%. The sample consisted of peripheral blood. The receptors shown here come from a woman aged 70 to 79 with acute or convalescent COVID-19.

This clone showed up just once. The chain has TRBV20-1 and TRBJ2-3, with 8 bases that match TRBD2. Trimming at V came to 3 bases and at J to 6 bases, leaving 11 bases not matched to a gene. Germline V gene sequence: CDR1 DFQATT, CDR2 SNEGSKA (reference sequence). The CDR3 is 15 residues long. CDR3 DNA sequence: TGCAGTGCTAGTTCTACCGGGGGGGCCGTGGATACGCAGTATTTT. Translating gives CSASSTGGAVDTQYF.

The chain carries TRBV5-6 and TRBJ1-4, with D maybe TRBD1 (6 bases). Germline values: CDR1 SGHDT, CDR2 YYEEEE. V dropped 4 bases and J dropped 4 bases, with 14 bases sitting between them. CDR3 length equals 15 residues. The CDR3 reads CASSQLQGRNEKLFF. The CDR3, as DNA: TGTGCCAGCAGCCAATTACAGGGCCGTAATGAAAAACTGTTTTTT.

The rearrangement uses TRBV5-1 and TRBJ2-3, with 9 bases aligning to TRBD1. The CDR3 is made up of 15 amino acids. Germline assignment: CDR1 SGHRS and CDR2 YFSETQ. The ends lost 3 bases at V and 2 bases at J; junction bases unmatched: 4. DNA for the CDR3: TGCGCCAGCAGCTCGGGACAGGGCGTCACAGATACGCAGTATTTT. Residues: CASSSGQGVTDTQYF.

The chain employs TRBV18 and TRBJ2-3, with TRBD2 matching 9 bases. Trimming at V came to 2 bases and at J to 11 bases, leaving 5 bases not matched to a gene. The CDR3 runs 13 residues. CDR1 is KGHSH, CDR2 LQKENI, per germline. CDR3: CASSPIEAGGQYF. The CDR3 nucleotides read TGTGCCAGCTCACCAATAGAAGCGGGGGGGCAGTATTTT.

This sequence joins TRBV30 and TRBJ2-5; TRBD2 is a possible D gene (6 bases). V was clipped by 4 bases and J by 4 bases, with 22 bases between them. The CDR3 is 16 residues long. CDR1 is GTSNPN, CDR2 SVGIG, per germline (reference sequence). CDR3 residues: CAWTKPGLRISETQYF. CDR3 in DNA: TGTGCCTGGACTAAACCGGGACTCCGGATTTCAGAGACCCAGTACTTC. The whole variable domain, filled in from reference TRBV30 and TRBJ2-5, reads SQTIHQWPATLVQPVGSPLSLECTVEGTSNPNLYWYRQAAGRGLQLLFYSVGIGQISSEVPQNLSASRPQDRQFILSSKKLLLSDSGFYLCAWTKPGLRISETQYFGPGTRLLVL.

CDR3 in DNA: TGTGCCAGCTCACAGACAGTTGCTGAGGGCTACACCTTC. This sequence encodes CASSQTVAEGYTF. The chain couples TRBV18 to TRBJ1-2, with D possibly TRBD1 on 5 matching bases. V lost 4 bases, J lost 8 bases, and 14 bases lay in between. Germline CDR1 KGHSH, CDR2 LQKENI. The CDR3 covers 13 residues.

The rearrangement uses TRBV6-5 and TRBJ2-7, with D perhaps matching TRBD1 (5 bases). CDR3 length equals 13 residues. V gave up 8 bases and J gave up 1 base, with 12 bases separating them. The germline V gene encodes CDR1 MNHEY and CDR2 SVGAGI. In DNA, the CDR3 is TGTGCCAGCCGTCCGGACACATCCTACGAGCAGTACTTC. Protein sequence: CASRPDTSYEQYF.

The V gene is TRBV5-8, the J gene TRBJ2-2, with D possibly matching TRBD1 (5 bases). The CDR3 length is 16 residues. From germline, CDR1 is SGHTS and CDR2 YDEGEE. V lost 2 bases and J lost 6, with 17 bases in between. This chain's CDR3 is CASSLRQYSRAGELFF. DNA for the CDR3: TGTGCCAGCAGCTTAAGACAGTATTCGCGAGCCGGGGAGCTGTTTTTT.

The V gene is TRBV6-5, the J gene TRBJ1-6, with a weak D call TRBD1 (5 bases). V lost 0 bases and J 8 bases, leaving 14 bases between the germline ends. The CDR3 runs 16 residues. CDR1 and CDR2 from the germline V gene are MNHEY and SVGAGI. The CDR3 sequence: CASSYSSTAEYSPLHF. The CDR3 nucleotides are TGTGCCAGCAGTTACTCGTCGACAGCTGAATATTCACCCCTCCACTTT.

The J gene is TRBJ2-7, the V gene TRBV5-4; maybe TRBD1 (6 bases). Trimming pared 2 bases from V and 3 bases from J, leaving 12 bases between. This CDR3 has 14 amino acids. Germline loops: CDR1 SGHNT, CDR2 YYREEE (reference sequence). The CDR3 coding sequence is TGTGCCAGCAGCTTCGGGCTCAGGGGCTACGAGCAGTACTTC. Its protein product is CASSFGLRGYEQYF. Filled out from reference TRBV5-4 and TRBJ2-7, the complete variable domain reads ETGVTQSPTHLIKTRGQQVTLRCSSQSGHNTVSWYQQALGQGPQFIFQYYREEENGRGNFPPRFSGLQFPNYSSELNVNALELDDSALYLCASSFGLRGYEQYFGPGTRLTVT.